These 8 T cell receptor beta chains share one sample of origin, sequenced in a study of blood T cells in healthy people across ages. Next came a second PCR, run for roughly 6 to 11 cycles, which used a sample-barcoded 5' primer along with a J-beta primer mix. TCRdb itself ran the 5' RACE reads through MiXCR, one entry per CDR3 protein. This sample has about 930,000 distinct CDR3 sequences, with about 27% found just once. The sample was also reused in another study, on T cells of mothers and their children.

The sequenced sample was blood. The receptors come from a woman aged 35 to 49 in good health.

The chain carries TRBV29-1 and TRBJ2-5; 10 nucleotides line up with TRBD1. Germline V gene lookup returns CDR1 SQVTM and CDR2 ANQGSEA. This CDR3 is 13 amino acids long. Trimming cost V 4 bases and J 7 bases; bases outside gene matches: 6. The CDR3 DNA reads as TGCAGCGTTGCCCGACAGGGGGCGGGGACCCAGTACTTC. It translates to CSVARQGAGTQYF.

The rearrangement links TRBV27 to TRBJ1-1; D is unresolved. Germline V gene lookup returns CDR1 MNHEY and CDR2 SMNVEV (reference sequence). Trimming stripped 11 bases from V and 0 bases from J, with 10 bases between. This CDR3 has 12 residues. The CDR3 nucleotides are TGTGCCTCCGGGATCCTGAACACTGAAGCTTTCTTT. Translated: CASGILNTEAFF.

The chain employs TRBV20-1 and TRBJ2-3; 7 bases fit TRBD2. Trimming at V came to 6 bases and at J to 2 bases, leaving 11 bases not matched to a gene. Germline loops: CDR1 DFQATT, CDR2 SNEGSKA (reference sequence). The CDR3 spans 15 residues. DNA of the CDR3: TGCAGTGCGAGTGAGGCTAGCGGTGTCACAGATACGCAGTATTTT. It codes for CSASEASGVTDTQYF.

This clonotype has a count of ten or more. The CDR3 nucleotides are TGTGCCAGCAGTTCCACAGGGGCCGCTCAAGAGACCCAGTACTTC. It translates to CASSSTGAAQETQYF. The chain recombines TRBV28 with TRBJ2-5, with 7 bases that match TRBD1. V was clipped by 4 bases and J by 2 bases; unmatched bases: 7. CDR1 is MDHEN, CDR2 SYDVKM, per germline. The CDR3 is 15 residues long.

About this clonotype: Germline and junction disagree at one end, which may indicate a read error. The chain employs TRBV29-1 and TRBJ2-4; D is possibly TRBD1 (6 bases). The J call may be faulty, since TRBJ2-7 better matches the DNA end. The CDR3 runs 13 residues. Germline V gives CDR1 SQVTM, CDR2 ANQGSEA. The CDR3 sequence is CSVKDRSLREQYF. The CDR3 DNA reads TGCAGCGTTAAAGACAGGTCCTTACGCGAGCAGTACTTC.

The rearrangement uses TRBV27 and TRBJ1-2; 10 bases map to TRBD1. Germline values: CDR1 MNHEY, CDR2 SMNVEV (reference sequence). V lost 5 bases and J lost 8; bases outside the gene matches: 11. The CDR3 is 15 residues long. The CDR3 loop reads CASSVTRDRGGGYTF. The CDR3 DNA follows: TGTGCCAGCAGTGTGACCCGGGACAGGGGAGGCGGCTACACCTTC.

The chain recombines TRBV12-3 or TRBV12-4 with TRBJ1-4; the D gene is possibly TRBD1 (5 bases). The CDR3 loop spans 16 amino acids. The V end was cut by 6 bases, the J end by 0 bases, with 14 bases between. The CDR3 sequence: CASRDRGSTTNEKLFF. DNA for the CDR3: TGTGCCAGCAGGGATCGGGGGTCAACAACTAATGAAAAACTGTTTTTT.

V usage is TRBV7-3 and J usage is TRBJ2-1; TRBD2 matches at 7 bases. CDR3 size: 16 residues. The V segment lost 5 bases and the J segment 4 bases; nucleotides outside the gene matches: 11. CDR1 is SGHTA and CDR2 is FQGTGA in the germline V gene. The CDR3: CASSLEGSSGYNEQFF. The CDR3 DNA is TGTGCCAGCAGCCTCGAGGGGTCTAGCGGATACAATGAGCAGTTCTTC.